This TCR beta chain was identified in a study of blood T cells in healthy people across ages (dated by TCRdb to between 2014 and 2017). About the full investigation: In model experiments, roughly one uniquely barcoded TCR beta cDNA molecule per two T cells was captured by template switching. Age-related changes in TCR beta repertoire diversity were measured in the study by deep sequencing normalized with unique cDNA molecular identifiers. Four age groups were formed from the donors: young (average approximately 15 years), middle-aged (approximately 40), aged (more than 55) and long-lived (more than 75). To avoid experimental bias, donors of different ages were randomly spread across the sequencing lanes. Using the same blood draw, the study looked at two additional independent replicas of 1 million unique cDNA reads for two donors, one aged 18 to 30 and the other aged 80 or older. The paper as a whole reports these results and caveats: Estimates of total diversity based on one million sequenced T cells were regarded as lower bounds and as underestimates. The percentage of naive T cells measured by flow cytometry correlated strongly with observed TCR beta diversity. Conclusive comparison of naive and antigen-experienced compartments was prevented by the profiling of bulk unsorted PBMCs. Donor CMV infection status was unknown, potentially confounding age-related changes in expanded clonotypes. Compared with the aged group, the long-lived group had more naive CD4+ T cells, fewer expanded clones and increased TCR diversity, a pattern suggesting age selection. As age increased, observed TCR beta diversity per million T cells dropped in a roughly linear way, and a significant reduction was already evident by age around 41.

CDR1 and CDR2 were assigned from the germline V gene as SQVTM and ANQGSEA. Deletion took 5 bases off V and 3 bases off J, with a span of 4 bases between the germline ends. Inclusive of the bounding cysteine and phenylalanine, the CDR3 is 10 residues long. Here the CDR3 DNA is all that survives: 30 bases in frame from base 1. Comment on this clonotype: Its specific antigen is unknown. The sample holds no much larger clone one base away, and base qualities are not on file.

Donors were a few dozen systemically healthy Caucasian individuals from Russia aged roughly 6 to 95 years. Each donor gave ten milliliters of peripheral blood, collected into EDTA-treated Vacutainer tubes. Ficoll-Paque density-gradient centrifugation was used to isolate PBMCs, with at least 6.5 million obtained per sample. Total RNA was extracted from PBMCs with Trizol reagent, with at least 5 micrograms obtained per sample. The percentages of naive CD45RAhigh/CD27high T cells were determined by flow cytometry on a PBMC aliquot from every donor. Libraries were built with 5' RACE. The data were produced on an Illumina HiSeq 2500. The second PCR ran for about 7 to 11 cycles and used a J-beta primer mix along with a sample-barcoded 5' primer. A unique molecular identifier was introduced onto each TCR beta cDNA molecule by a template-switch 5' adaptor carrying 12 random nucleotides. Each sample yielded at least 3 million CDR3-containing paired-end reads. First-strand cDNA synthesis was performed from all RNA using the Mint cDNA synthesis kit, with priming by a TRBC-specific oligonucleotide. All cDNA was treated with uracil-DNA glycosylase and then went through a first 18-cycle PCR with the universal primers M1SS and BC2_uni_R. In the source study's methods: For normalization, 1 million high-quality reads were randomly selected from each sample, with every read carrying a distinct molecular identifier. Instead of being binned into consensus sequences, reads with shared molecular identifiers were discarded. MiTCR, run with a Q25 quality threshold and the strictest error-elimination algorithm, handled CDR3 identification, clonotype clustering and error correction. Lower-bound total TCR beta diversity was estimated with a nonparametric unseen species model using Euler transformation. TCRdb trimmed the raw reads at Q25, called clones with MiXCR and kept productive beta chains. CDR3 protein sequences are deduplicated, and each keeps its most common genes and DNA. What appears here as the V and J calls and clone size reflects TCRdb's work, not the paper's. This sample is represented by roughly 650,000 distinct CDR3 sequences; 32% of them were singletons. Of the sample, 15% is held by the ten largest clones.

This receptor was obtained from a woman over 75 in good health. Donor details come from another sample of the same person, matched by shared clones. The rearranged segments are TRBV29-1 and TRBJ1-2, with no confident D gene call. Input material: blood. The CDR3 amino acid sequence is: CSVYDYGYTF. In nucleotide form, the sequence is TGCAGCGTTTACGACTATGGCTACACCTTC.